The source of this TCR beta chain is a study of graft-versus-host responses after intestinal transplantation. This clone has just a few counts. Using immunoSEQ multiplex PCR, the repertoire was profiled, and TCRdb retains in-frame clones only, with some absent. The sample yields about 6,900 clones, 24% seen once. Plates contained approximately 200,000 CFSE-labeled responder cells and approximately 200,000 irradiated, violet-dye-labeled stimulator cells. Sorted cells were CFSE-low CD3+CD4+ or CD3+CD8+ proliferating responders. V was pared by 4 bases and J by 0 bases, with 8 bases of the junction left unmatched. Germline CDR1 reads SGHKS; CDR2 reads YYEKEE (reference sequence). The CDR3 extends over 16 amino acids.

The source of this sequence is a human patient who was an organ donor for intestinal transplantation. This material consisted of alloreactive CD8+ T cells from a mixed lymphocyte reaction culture, taken before transplantation. The subset denotes: CFSE-low proliferating T cells sorted from approximately 6-day pre-transplant mixed lymphocyte reaction (GvH or HvG direction). This chain links TRBV5-5 with TRBJ1-2, with TRBD1 identical over 8 bases. The CDR3 reads CASSPRTGNANYGYTF. CDR3 nucleotides: TGTGCCAGCAGCCCCCGGACAGGGAACGCTAACTATGGCTACACCTTC.